This TCR beta chain was sequenced in a study of cytomegalovirus exposure and HLA in healthy donors. Study results and caveats: As was reported, the classifier diagnosed cytomegalovirus status with high specificity and sensitivity.

Trimming left V 6 bases short and J 4 bases short, with 15 bases between. Germline V gene data show CDR1 as MDHEN and CDR2 as SYDVKM. The CDR3 has 14 amino acids. As to this clone: Its antigen remains unknown.

The protocol was immunoSEQ multiplex PCR, while the TCRdb copy is restricted to in-frame clones and leaves out a portion. The sample consists of about 71,000 clones, approximately 94% of them appearing once. These donors were members of the approximately 110-subject validation cohort, a group separate from the roughly 700-subject first cohort. The rearrangement joins TRBV28 to TRBJ1-2, with D possibly TRBD1 on 6 matching bases. The TCR was taken from a young woman in good health and CMV-seronegative. Sequences were obtained from PBMCs. In nucleotides, the CDR3 is TGTGCCAGCAGCCCCGGACAGCGGACCTATGGCTACACCTTC. It encodes CASSPGQRTYGYTF.